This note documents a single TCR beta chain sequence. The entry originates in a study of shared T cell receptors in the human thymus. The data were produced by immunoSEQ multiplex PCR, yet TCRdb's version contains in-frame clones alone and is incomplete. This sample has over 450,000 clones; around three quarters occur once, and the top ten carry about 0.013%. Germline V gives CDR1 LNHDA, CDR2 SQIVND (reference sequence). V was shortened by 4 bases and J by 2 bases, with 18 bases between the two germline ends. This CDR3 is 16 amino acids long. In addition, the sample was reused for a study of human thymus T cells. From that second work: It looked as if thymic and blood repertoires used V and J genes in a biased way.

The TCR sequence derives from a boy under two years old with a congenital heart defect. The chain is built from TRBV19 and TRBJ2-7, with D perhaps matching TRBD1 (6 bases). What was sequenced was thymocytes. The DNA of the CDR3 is TGTGCCAGTAGTAAAAACCCGGACAGCCTAACCTACGAGCAGTACTTC. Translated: CASSKNPDSLTYEQYF.